One and the same sample provided the 16 T cell receptor beta chains below, sequenced in a study of technical replicates of blood from several donors. Produced via immunoSEQ multiplex PCR; TCRdb's table is partial and in-frame only. This table holds about 76,000 clones, 94% found once. Sequencing input: T cells isolated from PBMCs. These receptors all stem from a human donor in good health.

CDR3 loop: CASSWSGNTEAFF. The CDR3 nucleotides read TGTGCCAGCAGCTGGTCGGGGAACACTGAAGCTTTCTTT. The gene calls are TRBV5-6 and TRBJ1-1; D not resolved. This CDR3 has 13 residues. The germline gives CDR1 SGHDT, CDR2 YYEEEE. Trimming shortened V by 3 bases and J by 1 base, and 7 bases separated the two germline ends.

This chain connects TRBV19 to TRBJ1-4; TRBD1 is a possible D gene (5 bases). Between the trimmed V and J ends, which lost 1 base and 10 bases, there was a span of 10 bases. The CDR3 has 13 amino acids. Germline loops: CDR1 LNHDA, CDR2 SQIVND (reference sequence). The CDR3 sequence is CASSIGGQGKLFF. Here the CDR3 DNA reads TGTGCCAGTAGTATAGGGGGCCAAGGAAAACTGTTTTTT.

This chain links TRBV11-2 with TRBJ2-7; 9 bases line up with TRBD1. Germline CDR1 reads SGHAT; CDR2 reads FQNNGV. The CDR3 has 14 residues. J was trimmed by 3 bases and V by 7 bases; bases with no gene match: 7. This chain's CDR3 is CASTTGQGHYEQYF. The DNA for the CDR3 is TGTGCCAGCACCACGGGACAGGGACACTACGAGCAGTACTTC.

CDR3 DNA: TGTGCCAGCAGCAAAGCTTTACGGCGGGACGGTGAGAATGAGCAGTTCTTC. Protein: CASSKALRRDGENEQFF. The chain has TRBV21-1 and TRBJ2-1; TRBD2, the table's D call, lacks a check against the DNA. TRBV21-1 is deemed a pseudogene. CDR3 length: 17 amino acids.

The chain uses TRBV10-2 and TRBJ1-4; D uncertain. Looked up from germline, CDR1 is WSHSY and CDR2 is SAAADI. The CDR3 sequence is 15 residues long. The germline V and J ends were trimmed by 0 bases and 7 bases, with 12 bases remaining between them. The CDR3 here is CASSESRLTSEKLFF. CDR3 sequence (DNA): TGCGCCAGCAGTGAGTCGCGGCTGACTTCTGAAAAACTGTTTTTT.

The V and J genes are TRBV4-3 and TRBJ1-2; 8 nucleotides align to TRBD1. The CDR3 loop spans 18 amino acids. Per the germline V gene, CDR1 is LGHNA and CDR2 is YSLEER. V trimming: 0 bases; J trimming: 8 bases; junction bases outside the gene matches: 17. The CDR3 DNA sequence: TGCGCCAGCAGCCAAGATCAGTGGCAGGGGGCTATTCCGGGGGGCTACACCTTC. This translates into CASSQDQWQGAIPGGYTF.

This clone was detected once. This chain connects TRBV27 to TRBJ2-3; TRBD2 might be the D (6 bases). This CDR3 comprises 15 residues. CDR1 MNHEY and CDR2 SMNVEV come from the germline V gene (reference sequence). Trimming shortened V by 8 bases and J by 0 bases, and 15 bases separated the two germline ends. The CDR3 nucleotides are TGTGCCAGCGGTAGACGGGAGACGAGCACAGATACGCAGTATTTT. Encoded protein: CASGRRETSTDTQYF.

The chain has TRBV10-1 and TRBJ2-7; the D gene is possibly TRBD1 (5 bases). Trimming took off 10 bases at V and 4 bases at J, with 17 bases between the two ends. The CDR3 spans 13 residues. Germline V CDR1 and CDR2: WNHNN, SYGVQD (reference sequence). The CDR3: CATTRRGFYEQYF. The CDR3, as DNA: TGCGCCACCACCAGAAGGGGCTTTTACGAGCAGTACTTC.

The rearrangement uses TRBV29-1 and TRBJ2-2; D is uncertain. V dropped 1 base and J dropped 5 bases, with 8 bases sitting between them. Germline values: CDR1 SQVTM, CDR2 ANQGSEA. This CDR3 comprises 13 residues. CDR3 residues: CSVEGLRTGELFF. The CDR3, as DNA: TGCAGCGTTGAAGGTTTGAGGACCGGGGAGCTGTTTTTT.

The J gene is TRBJ2-5, the V gene TRBV19; weak D call: TRBD2 (5 bases). The germline V and J ends were trimmed by 4 bases and 5 bases, with 17 bases remaining between them. Germline CDR1 reads LNHDA; CDR2 reads SQIVND (reference sequence). This CDR3 is 15 amino acids long. The CDR3 reads CASSSLGEIGETQYF. DNA for the CDR3: TGTGCCAGTAGTAGTCTTGGGGAGATCGGGGAGACCCAGTACTTC.

As DNA, the CDR3 is TGTGCCTGCTCGGACAGAAACTATGGCTACACCTTC. Translated, it gives CACSDRNYGYTF. The chain uses TRBV30 and TRBJ1-2; TRBD1 might be the D (6 bases). The CDR3 spans 12 residues. Germline V gene lookup returns CDR1 GTSNPN and CDR2 SVGIG (reference sequence). V lost 6 bases and J 2 bases, leaving 10 bases between the germline ends. The full variable domain, rest sourced from reference TRBV30 and TRBJ1-2, is SQTIHQWPATLVQPVGSPLSLECTVEGTSNPNLYWYRQAAGRGLQLLFYSVGIGQISSEVPQNLSASRPQDRQFILSSKKLLLSDSGFYLCACSDRNYGYTFGSGTRLTVV.

This chain connects TRBV6-4 to TRBJ2-1; TRBD2 matches 10 bases. V was clipped by 7 bases and J by 8 bases; unmatched bases: 11. The CDR3 has 15 residues. The germline gives CDR1 MRHNA, CDR2 SNTAGT. The CDR3 reads CASKEASGRLYEQFF. Here the CDR3 DNA reads TGTGCCAGCAAGGAGGCTAGCGGGAGACTCTATGAGCAGTTCTTC.

The chain has TRBV4-1 and TRBJ2-7; TRBD2 might be the D (7 bases). Germline CDR1 reads MGHRA; CDR2 reads YSYEKL. Trimming shortened V by 3 bases and J by 2 bases, and 17 bases separated the two germline ends. CDR3 length: 16 residues. In DNA, the CDR3 is TGCGCCAGCAGCCAGGCAGAGGGGGGGTTGGCCTACGAGCAGTACTTC. Protein product: CASSQAEGGLAYEQYF.

V is TRBV5-4 and J is TRBJ2-1; 8 nucleotides agree with TRBD2. This CDR3 contains 17 residues. Germline CDR1 SGHNT, CDR2 YYREEE (reference sequence). Trimming took 3 bases from V and 5 from J; bases not matched to a gene: 13. CDR3 coding DNA: TGTGCCAGCAGCTCAAGTAAGGGACTAGTTAAGAACAATGAGCAGTTCTTC. This encodes CASSSSKGLVKNNEQFF.

The chain uses TRBV15 and TRBJ1-4, with TRBD1 as a possible D gene (5 bases). Germline assignment: CDR1 LNHNV and CDR2 YYDKDF (reference sequence). This CDR3 comprises 14 residues. Trimming took 5 bases from V and 3 from J, leaving 10 bases between them. The CDR3 reads CATSRGVANEKLFF. The CDR3 region has the DNA TGTGCCACCAGCCGGGGGGTGGCTAATGAAAAACTGTTTTTT.

CDR3 in DNA: TGTGCCAGCAGTGAACAGCGGGCCACTGAAGCTTTCTTT. Translation gives CASSEQRATEAFF. This chain uses TRBV25-1 with TRBJ1-1; D remains unclear. V gave up 2 bases and J gave up 4 bases, with 8 bases separating them. Germline values: CDR1 MGHDK, CDR2 SYGVNS. The length of the CDR3 is 13 residues. Full variable domain (remainder filled in from reference TRBV25-1 and TRBJ1-1): EADIYQTPRYLVIGTGKKITLECSQTMGHDKMYWYQQDPGMELHLIHYSYGVNSTEKGDLSSESTVSRIRTEHFPLTLESARPSHTSQYLCASSEQRATEAFFGQGTRLTVV.